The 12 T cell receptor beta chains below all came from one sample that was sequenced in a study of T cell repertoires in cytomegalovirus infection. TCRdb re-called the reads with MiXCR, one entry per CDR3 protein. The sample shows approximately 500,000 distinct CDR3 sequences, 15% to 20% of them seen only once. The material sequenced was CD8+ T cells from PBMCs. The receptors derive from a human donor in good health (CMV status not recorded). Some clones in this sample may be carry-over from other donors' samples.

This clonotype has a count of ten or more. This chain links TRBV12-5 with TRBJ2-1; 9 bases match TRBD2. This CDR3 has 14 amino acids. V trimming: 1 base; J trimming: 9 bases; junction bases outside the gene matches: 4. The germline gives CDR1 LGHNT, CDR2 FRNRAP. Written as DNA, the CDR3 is TGTGCTAGTGGTTTGGAGGGACTAGCAACTGAGCAGTTCTTC. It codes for CASGLEGLATEQFF.

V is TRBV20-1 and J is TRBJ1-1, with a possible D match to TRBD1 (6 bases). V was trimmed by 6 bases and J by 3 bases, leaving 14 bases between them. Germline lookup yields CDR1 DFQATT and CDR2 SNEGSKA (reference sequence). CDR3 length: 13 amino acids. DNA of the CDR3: TGCAGTGCCAGACAGGTTGGGGACACTGAAGCTTTCTTT. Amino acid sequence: CSARQVGDTEAFF.

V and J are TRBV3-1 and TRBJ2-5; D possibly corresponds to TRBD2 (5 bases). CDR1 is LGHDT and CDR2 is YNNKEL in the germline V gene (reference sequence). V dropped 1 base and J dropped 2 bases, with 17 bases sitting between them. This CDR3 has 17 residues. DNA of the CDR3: TGTGCCAGCAGCCAAGGCGCCGAGAGGGCACTACAAGAGACCCAGTACTTC. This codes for CASSQGAERALQETQYF.

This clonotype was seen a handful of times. This chain's CDR3 is CASSQVSEYEQYF. The CDR3 nucleotides are TGTGCCAGCAGCCAAGTTTCGGAGTACGAGCAGTACTTC. V and J are TRBV14 and TRBJ2-7, with no clear D. The V end was cut by 1 base, the J end by 4 bases, with 8 bases between. The CDR3 is 13 residues long. Germline-derived CDR1 and CDR2 are SGHDN and FVKESK.

This CDR3 is CASSQVWEEVYEQYF. In DNA form, the CDR3 reads TGCGCCAGCAGCCAAGTCTGGGAGGAGGTCTACGAGCAGTACTTC. The chain couples TRBV4-1 to TRBJ2-7; D is possibly TRBD2 (6 bases). Trimming took off 1 base at V and 3 bases at J, with 13 bases between the two ends. This CDR3 region has 15 residues. From germline, CDR1 is MGHRA and CDR2 YSYEKL.

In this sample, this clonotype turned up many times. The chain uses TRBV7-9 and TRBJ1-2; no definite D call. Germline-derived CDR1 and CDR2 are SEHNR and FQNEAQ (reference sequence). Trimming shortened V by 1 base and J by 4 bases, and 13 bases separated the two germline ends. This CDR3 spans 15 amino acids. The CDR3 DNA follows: TGTGCCAGCAGCTTAGGGTCTGCCATCCTCTATGGCTACACCTTC. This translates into CASSLGSAILYGYTF.

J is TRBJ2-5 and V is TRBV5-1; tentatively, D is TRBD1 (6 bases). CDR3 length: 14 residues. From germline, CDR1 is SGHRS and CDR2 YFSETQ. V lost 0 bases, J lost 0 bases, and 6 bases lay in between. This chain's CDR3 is CASSLGDNQETQYF. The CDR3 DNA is TGCGCCAGCAGCTTGGGGGACAACCAAGAGACCCAGTACTTC.

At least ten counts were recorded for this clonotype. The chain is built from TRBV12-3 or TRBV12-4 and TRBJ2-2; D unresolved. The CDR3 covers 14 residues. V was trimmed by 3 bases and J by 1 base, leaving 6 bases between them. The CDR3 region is CASSFQLNTGELFF. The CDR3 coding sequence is TGTGCCAGCAGTTTTCAGCTGAACACCGGGGAGCTGTTTTTT.

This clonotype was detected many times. The CDR3 sequence: CASGLGNSPLHF. The CDR3 DNA follows: TGTGCTAGTGGTTTGGGGAATTCACCCCTCCACTTT. This rearrangement joins TRBV12-5 to TRBJ1-6; no clear D. CDR1 is LGHNT and CDR2 is FRNRAP in the germline V gene. This CDR3 is built from 12 residues. V lost 1 base and J lost 7, with 2 bases in between.

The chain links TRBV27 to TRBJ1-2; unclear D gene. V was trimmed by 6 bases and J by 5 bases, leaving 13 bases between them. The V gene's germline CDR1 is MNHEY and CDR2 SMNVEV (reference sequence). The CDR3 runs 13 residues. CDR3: CASSRGNAYGYTF. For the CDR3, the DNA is TGTGCCAGCAGCCGGGGTAATGCTTATGGCTACACCTTC.

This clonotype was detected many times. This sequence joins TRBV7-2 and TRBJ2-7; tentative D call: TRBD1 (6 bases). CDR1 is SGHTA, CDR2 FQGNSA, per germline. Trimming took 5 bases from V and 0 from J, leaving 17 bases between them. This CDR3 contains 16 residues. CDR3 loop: CASSRTPGHLSYEQYF. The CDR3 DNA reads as TGTGCCAGCAGCCGCACCCCGGGACACCTCTCCTACGAGCAGTACTTC.

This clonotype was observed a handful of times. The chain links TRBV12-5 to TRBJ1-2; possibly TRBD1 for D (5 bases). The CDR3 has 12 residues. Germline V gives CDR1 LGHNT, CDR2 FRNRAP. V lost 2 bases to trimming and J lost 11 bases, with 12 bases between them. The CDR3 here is CASGLWKGIYTF. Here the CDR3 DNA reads TGTGCTAGTGGTTTGTGGAAGGGGATTTACACCTTC.